These 3 T cell receptor beta chains originate from one sample sequenced in a study of blood T cell repertoires in COVID-19. The data were produced by immunoSEQ multiplex PCR, yet TCRdb's version contains in-frame clones alone and is incomplete. There are 300,000 to 350,000 clones in the sample; about nine tenths occur only once, and around 8.9% lies in the top ten. The specimen was peripheral blood. The receptors stem from a man in his thirties or forties with COVID-19, enrolled during active disease.

The chain has TRBV5-4 and TRBJ2-7, with D possibly matching TRBD1 (6 bases). Germline loops: CDR1 SGHNT, CDR2 YYREEE (reference sequence). This CDR3 contains 18 residues. V lost 0 bases and J 0 bases, leaving 19 bases between the germline ends. The CDR3, as DNA: TGTGCCAGCAGCTTGGGGTCGGGAAGGGGGTTTTACTCCTACGAGCAGTACTTC. As protein: CASSLGSGRGFYSYEQYF.

The gene calls are TRBV7-2 and TRBJ2-7, with D perhaps matching TRBD1 (7 bases). Per the germline V gene, CDR1 is SGHTA and CDR2 is FQGNSA. The CDR3 runs to 14 residues. Trimming stripped 5 bases from V and 6 bases from J, with 17 bases between. CDR3 sequence (DNA): TGTGCCAGCAGCCCCCAGGGGGTGCGGGGCGAGCAGTACTTC. Protein product: CASSPQGVRGEQYF.

The V call is TRBV30, the J call TRBJ1-2, with TRBD1 as a possible D gene (5 bases). Per germline, CDR1 GTSNPN and CDR2 SVGIG (reference sequence). The CDR3 is 11 residues long. Trimming left V 2 bases short and J 7 bases short, with 8 bases between. The chain's CDR3 is CAWSLRVGYTF. In DNA, the CDR3 is TGTGCCTGGAGTCTCAGGGTTGGCTACACCTTC.